This T cell receptor (beta chain) was identified during a study of OX40 agonist ivuxolimab in advanced cancers. The CDR3 length is 15 residues. The V end lost 5 bases, the J end lost 2 bases, and 16 bases lay between the germline ends. Germline CDR1 is SGHRS and CDR2 is YFSETQ. Repertoires were generated with immunoSEQ multiplex PCR, while TCRdb's copy carries only in-frame clones and drops some. The sample has about 100,000 clones; over 75% are singletons. The V and J genes are TRBV5-1 and TRBJ1-2; maybe TRBD1 (6 bases). This sample comprised CD4+ or CD8+ T cells sorted from blood, obtained in a trial of the OX40 agonist ivuxolimab. The TCR was taken from an adult with an advanced solid tumor such as melanoma, head and neck, liver or kidney cancer. The CDR3 DNA is TGCGCCAGCAGGTCAACTCCCGGACAGAACTATGGCTACACCTTC. Translated: CASRSTPGQNYGYTF. The full variable domain, its missing parts supplied by reference TRBV5-1 and TRBJ1-2, is KAGVTQTPRYLIKTRGQQVTLSCSPISGHRSVSWYQQTPGQGLQFLFEYFSETQRNKGNFPGRFSGRQFSNSRSEMNVSTLELGDSALYLCASRSTPGQNYGYTFGSGTRLTVV.